These T cell receptor beta chains were read from a single sample in a study of blood T cell repertoires in COVID-19. The data were produced by immunoSEQ multiplex PCR, yet TCRdb's version contains in-frame clones alone and is incomplete. Of fewer than 200,000 clones listed, roughly 91% are singletons. Sequencing input: peripheral blood. These receptor sequences come from a man between 18 and 29 years old with COVID-19, enrolled during active disease. The CDR3 runs from the conserved cysteine through the conserved F or W. The order of the fields is D gene, V gene, J gene, clone size, CDR3 DNA, CDR3 protein. The D gene is left open where the match is weak. A row's size may be missing; if present it is once, few, many or a size class.

-	TRBV29-1	TRBJ2-3	-	TGCAGCGTTGAAGGGGGACATTTGTACACAGATACGCAGTATTTT	CSVEGGHLYTDTQYF
-	TRBV6-5	TRBJ1-1	-	TGTGCCAGCATTGGGAGGAACACTGAAGCTTTCTTT	CASIGRNTEAFF
-	TRBV19	TRBJ2-2	-	TGTGCCACCCGACCGGGGGAGAACACCGGGGAGCTGTTTTTT	CATRPGENTGELFF
TRBD1	TRBV7-8	TRBJ2-1	-	TGTGCCAGCACCCGGCAGGGGGCGGAGCTATACAATGAGCAGTTCTTC	CASTRQGAELYNEQFF
TRBD2	TRBV5-1	TRBJ2-1	-	TGCGCCAGCAGCGGCTGGCATGGGATAGCGGGAGTTAATGAGCAGTTCTTC	CASSGWHGIAGVNEQFF
-	TRBV28	TRBJ2-4	-	TGTGCCAGCAGTTCACTCGATCTACTAGCCAAAAACATTCAGTACTTC	CASSSLDLLAKNIQYF
-	TRBV7-9	TRBJ2-1	-	TGTGCCAGCAGCCCATTTGCAGGTAGCTCCTACAATGAGCAGTTCTTC	CASSPFAGSSYNEQFF
-	TRBV4-2	TRBJ1-6	few	TGTGCCAGCAGCCCGGGTAATTCACCCCTCCACTTT	CASSPGNSPLHF
-	TRBV28	TRBJ2-7	-	TGTGCCAGCAGTTGGTTTAGGGGAGGTTCGCCCTACGAGCAGTACTTC	CASSWFRGGSPYEQYF
TRBD1	TRBV11-2	TRBJ2-2	-	TGTGCCAGCAGGAAGCCGGGACAGGGGCGGAGGCACGGGGAGCTGTTTTTT	CASRKPGQGRRHGELFF
-	TRBV30	TRBJ2-2	-	TGTGCCGAAAGGTTCGGGAGCACCTCCGGGGAGCTGTTTTTT	CAERFGSTSGELFF
-	TRBV28	TRBJ1-1	-	TGTGCCAGCACGGGCACTGAAGCTTTCTTT	CASTGTEAFF
TRBD1	TRBV24-1	TRBJ1-2	-	TGTGCCACCAGTGGCCCCAGACAGGGTAACTATGGCTACACCTTC	CATSGPRQGNYGYTF
-	TRBV7-2	TRBJ1-1	-	TGTGCCAGCACCTCGTTTGCGGGTACTGAAGCTTTCTTT	CASTSFAGTEAFF
TRBD1	TRBV19	TRBJ1-5	-	TGTGCCAGTAGTTTAGGACAGGGGGGGAAGCCCCAGCATTTT	CASSLGQGGKPQHF
-	TRBV15	TRBJ2-1	-	TGTGCCACCAAACTAGGTTTATCGCAGTTCTTC	CATKLGLSQFF
TRBD1	TRBV12-5	TRBJ2-2	-	TGTGCTAGTGGTTCCGGGACAGCCAACACCGGGGAGCTGTTTTTT	CASGSGTANTGELFF
TRBD1	TRBV5-1	TRBJ2-7	-	TGCGCCAGCAGCTCATCCGGGACAGGGAACTACGAGCAGTACTTC	CASSSSGTGNYEQYF
TRBD1	TRBV28	TRBJ1-1	-	TGTGCCAGCAGTTTGGGGACAGGGCTAGCTTTCTTT	CASSLGTGLAFF
-	TRBV27	TRBJ2-7	-	TGTGCCAGCAGTCCTATATCCCATAGCTCCTACGAGCAGTACTTC	CASSPISHSSYEQYF
-	TRBV28	TRBJ1-6	-	TGTGCCAGCAGTTTATTAGCCGGGATTGGAGGTGAACATAATTCACCCCTCCACTTT	CASSLLAGIGGEHNSPLHF
TRBD2	TRBV5-6	TRBJ2-7	-	TGTGCCAGCAGCTTCGGGACTAGCGGGGACGAGCAGTACTTC	CASSFGTSGDEQYF
-	TRBV4-1	TRBJ2-1	-	TGCGCCAGCAGCCACAATTACAATGAGCAGTTCTTC	CASSHNYNEQFF
TRBD2	TRBV4-1	TRBJ2-2	-	TGCGCCAGCAGCCAAGGTCAAGCCCGGACTAGCGGAACCGGGGAGCTGTTTTTT	CASSQGQARTSGTGELFF
TRBD2	TRBV9	TRBJ2-5	-	TGTGCCAGCAGCGCCCCCTCTAGCGGGAGAGGAGAGACCCAGTACTTC	CASSAPSSGRGETQYF
-	TRBV27	TRBJ2-7	-	TGTGCCAGCAGTTTGACCGCGGAGAGGGAGCAGTACTTC	CASSLTAEREQYF
TRBD1	TRBV28	TRBJ2-5	-	TGTGCCAGCAGTTCGATTGCTGGACAGGGGGCAGAGACCCAGTACTTC	CASSSIAGQGAETQYF
TRBD1	TRBV7-2	TRBJ1-3	-	TGTGCCAGCAGCTTAGCGCCAGGGGGCAGCGGAAACACCATATATTTT	CASSLAPGGSGNTIYF
TRBD2	TRBV15	TRBJ2-1	-	TGTGCCACCAGCAGAGGACTAGCGGGACGATACAATGAGCAGTTCTTC	CATSRGLAGRYNEQFF
TRBD1	TRBV5-6	TRBJ1-2	once	TGTGCCAGCAGCCCCGAACAGGGGACTTATTTTGGCTACACCTTC	CASSPEQGTYFGYTF
TRBD2	TRBV7-3	TRBJ2-2	-	TGTGCCAGCAGCTTTAGCGGGGGTGGTACCGGGGAGCTGTTTTTT	CASSFSGGGTGELFF
TRBD1	TRBV28	TRBJ2-7	-	TGTGCCACAACCGGGACAGGGGATTTAGGCGAGCAGTACTTC	CATTGTGDLGEQYF
TRBD1	TRBV18	TRBJ2-3	-	TGTGCCAGCTCACCTTTCGCCGGGACAGGACGCGCAGATACGCAGTATTTT	CASSPFAGTGRADTQYF
TRBD2	TRBV3-1/TRBV3-2	TRBJ2-2	once	TGTGCCAGCAGCCCGGAGACTAGCGGGGCCGGGGAGCTGTTTTTT	CASSPETSGAGELFF
-	TRBV10-2	TRBJ2-2	-	TGCGCCAGCAGTGAGTCAGGCGCCCCCGAGGACGGGGAGCTGTTTTTT	CASSESGAPEDGELFF
-	TRBV7-2	TRBJ2-7	-	TGTGCCAGCAGCTTAGCCGGGTGGAACAAACAGGGACCGTCCTACGAGCAGTACTTC	CASSLAGWNKQGPSYEQYF
-	TRBV27	TRBJ1-6	-	TGTGCCAGCAGTTTAGCTATAAATTCACCCCTCCACTTT	CASSLAINSPLHF
TRBD1	TRBV9	TRBJ1-6	-	TGTGCCAGCAGCCTCGGACAGGGTCCTGGGGGTGGTTCACCCCTCCACTTT	CASSLGQGPGGGSPLHF
-	TRBV3-1/TRBV3-2	TRBJ2-1	-	TGTGCCAGCAGCGAATATATCGATAGCGGAGGGAATGAGCAGTTCTTC	CASSEYIDSGGNEQFF
-	TRBV30	TRBJ2-1	-	TGTGCCTGGATCGGGGGAGATAGCTACAATGAGCAGTTCTTC	CAWIGGDSYNEQFF
TRBD2	TRBV19	TRBJ2-1	-	TGTGCCAGTGGGTATCTAGCGGGAGGGGCCTACAATGAGCAGTTCTTC	CASGYLAGGAYNEQFF
-	TRBV29-1	TRBJ1-3	-	TGCAGCGTAGTTAACTCGGGGAGGGCTGGAAACACCATATATTTT	CSVVNSGRAGNTIYF
-	TRBV10-1	TRBJ2-7	once	TGCGCCAGCAGTGAGTCGGGCCTGTTCTACGAGCAGTACTTC	CASSESGLFYEQYF
TRBD1	TRBV11-2	TRBJ1-1	-	TGTGCCAGCAGCGCTTTACCAGGGGGAATCGCTGAAGCTTTCTTT	CASSALPGGIAEAFF
-	TRBV27	TRBJ2-6	-	TGTGCCAGCAGGGCGATGACACTTCCCTCTGGGGCCAACGTCCTGACTTTC	CASRAMTLPSGANVLTF
-	TRBV19	TRBJ1-1	-	TGTGCCAGTTCCACCCCCCAGGGGCGGAACACTGAAGCTTTCTTT	CASSTPQGRNTEAFF
TRBD2	TRBV4-3	TRBJ2-2	-	TGCGCCAGCAGCCAAGAGGGACTAGCGGGAGGGATCGGGGAGCTGTTTTTT	CASSQEGLAGGIGELFF
TRBD1	TRBV18	TRBJ2-3	once	TGTGCCAGCTCATCCTACAGGGGGCGCTCAGATACGCAGTATTTT	CASSSYRGRSDTQYF
-	TRBV27	TRBJ1-2	few	TGTGCCAGCAGTGCCGATAGGAGCGATGGCTACACCTTC	CASSADRSDGYTF
TRBD1	TRBV7-2	TRBJ1-2	-	TGTGCCAGCAGCTCCAACAGGGGGGTCGAAGACTATGGCTACACCTTC	CASSSNRGVEDYGYTF
TRBD1	TRBV29-1	TRBJ2-2	-	TGCAGCTCTACAGGGGCCCTAAACACCGGGGAGCTGTTTTTT	CSSTGALNTGELFF
TRBD2	TRBV2	TRBJ2-3	-	TGTGCCAGCCGGGGGGGACTAGCGGTTCGCACAGATACGCAGTATTTT	CASRGGLAVRTDTQYF
TRBD1	TRBV5-1	TRBJ2-7	-	TGCGCCAGCAGCGTGAGACAGGGGGGAAACAACGAGCAGTACTTC	CASSVRQGGNNEQYF
-	TRBV4-1	TRBJ2-5	-	TGCGCCAGCAGCCAAGGTAGCGGCCTAGAACAAGAGACCCAGTACTTC	CASSQGSGLEQETQYF
-	TRBV7-9	TRBJ1-1	-	TGTGCCAGCAGCTTAGGAGCCCTTATAATCATGAACACTGAAGCTTTCTTT	CASSLGALIIMNTEAFF